One T cell receptor (beta chain) is described in this entry. Its antigen is still unknown. This sample stems from a study of post-analysis software for immune sequencing data. Across the whole study: There were relapsing-remitting, secondary progressive and progressive-relapsing multiple sclerosis among the disease courses included. Study results and limitations: When patients were compared with controls, about five TRBV segments were more frequent, TRBV5-6, TRBV5-1 and TRBV20-1 among them.

cDNA libraries of TCR beta carried unique molecular identifiers. Each CDR3 protein gets one entry after TCRdb re-called the PCR reads with MiXCR. The sample shows 650,000 to 900,000 distinct CDR3 sequences, 35% to 55% of them seen only once. V was shortened by 5 bases and J by 2 bases, with 17 bases between the two germline ends. Germline CDR1 is SGHTA and CDR2 is FQGTGA. The CDR3 has 16 residues. The rearrangement joins TRBV7-3 to TRBJ2-3; maybe TRBD1 (6 bases). The material sequenced was blood. The source of this sequence is a girl aged 5-17 years with multiple sclerosis. In DNA form, the CDR3 reads TGTGCCAGCAGCGTTATGGGGGCGGCCTTCACAGATACGCAGTATTTT. Its protein product is CASSVMGAAFTDTQYF.